This TCR beta chain was identified during a study of shared clonotypes between healthy human individuals. With regard to this clone: Its cognate antigen is unknown.

CD8 cells regarded as naive lacked CD45RO, were positively chosen for CCR7, and omitted terminally differentiated effector memory CD45RA+ cells. Broader study findings: Blood was the sole source, and tissue repertoires probably differ. Enrolling few donors narrowed the genetic and exposure-history diversity that was represented.

V shed 7 bases and J shed 8 bases, with 18 bases lying between them. Germline loops: CDR1 MGHDK, CDR2 SYGVNS. The CDR3 runs 14 residues. Measured with immunoSEQ multiplex PCR; TCRdb has only the in-frame clones, and not every one. The profile shows just over 2,000,000 clones, about 95% of them singletons. Input material: naive CD8+ T cells sorted from blood. The chain uses TRBV25-1 and TRBJ2-1; weak D call: TRBD1 (6 bases). This receptor was taken from a man aged 18-30 years in good health. The CDR3 is CASTRQEELDEQFF. The DNA of the CDR3 is TGTGCCAGCACAAGACAGGAGGAGTTGGATGAGCAGTTCTTC.